This entry is about one T cell receptor (beta chain). What it binds is unknown. The data derive from a study of shared clonotypes between healthy human individuals. Study observations and caveats: There were few donors, and this limited the genetic and exposure-history diversity represented. Naive subsets generally exceeded memory subsets in estimated richness.

V trimming: 9 bases; J trimming: 7 bases; junction bases outside the gene matches: 16. Germline V gene sequence: CDR1 SGHRS, CDR2 YFSETQ. The CDR3 extends over 15 amino acids. This table comes from immunoSEQ multiplex PCR, and its TCRdb copy is limited to in-frame clones, with some not included. The sample records under 1,100,000 clones, around 76% being singletons. The sequencing input was memory CD4+ T cells sorted from blood. Subset in this sample: CD45RA-negative fraction. This sequence was found in a man younger than 35 in good health. The chain links TRBV5-1 to TRBJ2-5, with TRBD2 identical over 9 bases. The DNA for the CDR3 is TGCGCCACCTCCCAGGGAGCGGGGGGTTCGGCGACCCAGTACTTC. As protein: CATSQGAGGSATQYF.